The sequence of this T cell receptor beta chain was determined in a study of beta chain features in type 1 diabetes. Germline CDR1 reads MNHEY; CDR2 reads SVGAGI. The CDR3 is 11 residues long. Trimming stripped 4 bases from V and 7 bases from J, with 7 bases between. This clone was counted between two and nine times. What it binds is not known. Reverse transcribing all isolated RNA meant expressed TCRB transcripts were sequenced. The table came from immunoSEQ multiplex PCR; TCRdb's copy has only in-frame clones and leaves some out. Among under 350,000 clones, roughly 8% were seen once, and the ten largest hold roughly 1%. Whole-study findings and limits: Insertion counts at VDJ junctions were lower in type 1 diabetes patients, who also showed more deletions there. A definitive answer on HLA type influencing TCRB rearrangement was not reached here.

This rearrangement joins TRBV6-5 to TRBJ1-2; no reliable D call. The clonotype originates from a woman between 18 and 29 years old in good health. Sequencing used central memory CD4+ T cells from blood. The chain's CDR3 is CASSSTGGYTF. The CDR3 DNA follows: TGTGCCAGCAGTTCTACCGGTGGCTACACCTTC.